This TCR beta chain was documented in a study of CD8 T cells in ankylosing spondylitis. The study's findings and limits: Seemingly characteristic of ankylosing spondylitis blood was a TCR beta motif consisting of several highly homologous variants.

The CDR3 is 15 amino acids. J was trimmed by 8 bases and V by 4 bases; bases with no gene match: 10. Germline CDR1 and CDR2: LGHNA and YNFKEQ. To note about this clonotype: Its antigen is as yet unknown.

TCRdb used MiXCR to reprocess the 5' RACE reads, holding one entry per CDR3 protein. The sample yields roughly 280,000 distinct CDR3 sequences, around 20% seen once. Sequencing was carried out using blood, either unsorted or a sorted T cell fraction (not recorded which). The clonotype was recovered from a male donor with ankylosing spondylitis or in good health (not recorded which). This chain connects TRBV4-2 to TRBJ1-4; 7 nucleotides align to TRBD1. The CDR3 sequence: CASSPGQAKKEKLFF. The CDR3 DNA reads TGTGCCAGCAGCCCCGGACAGGCCAAGAAGGAAAAACTGTTTTTT.